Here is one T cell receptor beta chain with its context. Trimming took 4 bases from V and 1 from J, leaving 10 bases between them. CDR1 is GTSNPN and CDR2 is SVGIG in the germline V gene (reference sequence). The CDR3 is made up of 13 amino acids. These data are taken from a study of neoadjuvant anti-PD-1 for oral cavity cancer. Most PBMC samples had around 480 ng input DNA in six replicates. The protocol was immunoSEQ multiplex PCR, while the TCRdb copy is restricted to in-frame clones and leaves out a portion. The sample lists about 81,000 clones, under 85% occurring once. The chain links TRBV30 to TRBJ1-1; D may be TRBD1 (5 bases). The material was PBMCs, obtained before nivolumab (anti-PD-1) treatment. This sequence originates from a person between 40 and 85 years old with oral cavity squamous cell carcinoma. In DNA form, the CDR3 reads TGTGCCTGGATGCGGCAGGGGAACACTGAAGCTTTCTTT. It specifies CAWMRQGNTEAFF.